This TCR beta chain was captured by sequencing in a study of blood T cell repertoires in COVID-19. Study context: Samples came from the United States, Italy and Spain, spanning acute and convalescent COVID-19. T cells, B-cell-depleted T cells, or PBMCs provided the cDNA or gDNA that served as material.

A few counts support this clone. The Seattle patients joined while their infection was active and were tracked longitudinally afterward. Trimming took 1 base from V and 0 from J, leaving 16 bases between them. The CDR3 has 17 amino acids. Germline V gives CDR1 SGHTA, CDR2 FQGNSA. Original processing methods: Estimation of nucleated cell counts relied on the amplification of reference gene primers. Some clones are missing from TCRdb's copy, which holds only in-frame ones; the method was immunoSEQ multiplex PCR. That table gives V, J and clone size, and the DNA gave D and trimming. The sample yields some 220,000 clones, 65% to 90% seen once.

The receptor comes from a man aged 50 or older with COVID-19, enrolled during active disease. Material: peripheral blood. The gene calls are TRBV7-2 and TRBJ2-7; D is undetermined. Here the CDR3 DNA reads TGTGCCAGCAGCTTAGTGGCCATGACATTCGGCTCCTACGAGCAGTACTTC. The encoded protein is CASSLVAMTFGSYEQYF.